The T cell receptor (beta chain) under discussion was sequenced for a study of regulatory T cells in long-lasting Graves disease. The TCR beta library used iRepertoire HTBI primers with Arm-PCR amplification of CDR3. TCRdb recomputed calls from the multiplex PCR reads with MiXCR, one row per CDR3 protein. The repertoire includes 350,000 to 400,000 distinct CDR3 sequences, 15% to 17% of them detected once, and about 20% sits in the top ten. The study's findings and limits: Persistent cases of Graves' showed reduced TCR diversity relative to newly diagnosed patients. Since the sample size was small, accuracy may have been reduced.

As to time point: newly diagnosed GD, antithyroid drugs for less than 3 months. Extracted RNA from PBMCs served as the source of the TCR library. Germline V gene data show CDR1 as SNHLY and CDR2 as FYNNEI. The CDR3 totals 14 residues. Trimming removed 5 bases from V and 6 bases from J, with 17 bases in between. At least ten counts were recorded for this clonotype. Its specificity is unknown. J is TRBJ2-7 and V is TRBV2, with D perhaps TRBD2 (5 bases). This sequence originates from a female donor with Graves disease. Source: peripheral blood mononuclear cells (PBMCs), taken at new diagnosis, from a patient treated with antithyroid drugs. CDR3 nucleotides: TGTGCCAGCAGTTTTGAGACTACCAACACCGAGCAGTACTTC. It translates to CASSFETTNTEQYF.